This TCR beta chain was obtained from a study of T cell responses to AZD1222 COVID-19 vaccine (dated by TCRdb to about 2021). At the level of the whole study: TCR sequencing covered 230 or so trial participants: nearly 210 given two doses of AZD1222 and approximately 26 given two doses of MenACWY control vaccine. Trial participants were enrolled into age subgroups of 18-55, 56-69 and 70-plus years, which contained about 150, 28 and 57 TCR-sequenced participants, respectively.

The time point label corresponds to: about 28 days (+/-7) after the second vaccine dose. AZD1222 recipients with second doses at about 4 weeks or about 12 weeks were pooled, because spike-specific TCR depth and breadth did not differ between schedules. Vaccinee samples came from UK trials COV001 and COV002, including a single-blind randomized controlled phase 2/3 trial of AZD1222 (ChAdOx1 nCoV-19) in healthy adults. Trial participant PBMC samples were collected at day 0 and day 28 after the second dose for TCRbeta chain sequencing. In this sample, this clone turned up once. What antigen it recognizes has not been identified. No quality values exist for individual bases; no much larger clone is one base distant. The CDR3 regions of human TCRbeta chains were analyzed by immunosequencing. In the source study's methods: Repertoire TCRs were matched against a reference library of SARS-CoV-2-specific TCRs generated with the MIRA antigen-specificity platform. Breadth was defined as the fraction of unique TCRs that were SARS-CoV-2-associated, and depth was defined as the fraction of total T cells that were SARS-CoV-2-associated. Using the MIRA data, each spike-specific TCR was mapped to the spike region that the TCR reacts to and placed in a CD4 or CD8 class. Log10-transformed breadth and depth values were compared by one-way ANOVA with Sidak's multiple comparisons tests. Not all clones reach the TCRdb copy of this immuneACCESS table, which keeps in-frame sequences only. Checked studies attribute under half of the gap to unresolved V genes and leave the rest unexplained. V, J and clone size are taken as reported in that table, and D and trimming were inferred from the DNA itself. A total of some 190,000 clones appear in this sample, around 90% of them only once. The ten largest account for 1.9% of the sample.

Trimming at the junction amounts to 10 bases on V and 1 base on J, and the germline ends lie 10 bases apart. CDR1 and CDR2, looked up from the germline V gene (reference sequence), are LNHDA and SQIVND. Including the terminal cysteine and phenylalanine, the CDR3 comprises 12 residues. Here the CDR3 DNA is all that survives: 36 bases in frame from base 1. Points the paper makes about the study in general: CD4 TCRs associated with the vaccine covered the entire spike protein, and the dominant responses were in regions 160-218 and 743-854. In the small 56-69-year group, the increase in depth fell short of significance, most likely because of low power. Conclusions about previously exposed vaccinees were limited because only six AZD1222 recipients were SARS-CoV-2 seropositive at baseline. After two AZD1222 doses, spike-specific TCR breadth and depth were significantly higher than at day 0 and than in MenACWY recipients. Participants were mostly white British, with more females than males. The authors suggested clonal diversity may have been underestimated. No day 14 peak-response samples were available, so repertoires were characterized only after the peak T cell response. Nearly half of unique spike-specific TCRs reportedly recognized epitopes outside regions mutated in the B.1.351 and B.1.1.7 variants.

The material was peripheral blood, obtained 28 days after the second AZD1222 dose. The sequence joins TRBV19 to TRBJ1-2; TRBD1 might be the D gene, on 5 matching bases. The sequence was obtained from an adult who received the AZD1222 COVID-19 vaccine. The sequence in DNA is TGTGCCACCATTGACAGTAACTATGGCTACACCTTC. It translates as CATIDSNYGYTF.